This TCR beta chain was sequenced in a study of blood T cell repertoires in COVID-19. Study at large: T cells, B-cell-depleted T cells, or PBMCs provided the cDNA or gDNA that served as material.

The length of the CDR3 is 15 residues. From germline, CDR1 is MNHEY and CDR2 SVGAGI. V shed 7 bases and J 4 bases; nucleotides not matched to a gene: 12. Generated by immunoSEQ multiplex PCR, the TCRdb table keeps only in-frame clones and is missing some. The sample consists of over 300,000 clones, about 82% of them appearing once. This chain joins TRBV6-5 and TRBJ1-2; 7 bases align to TRBD1. The source material was peripheral blood. The TCR comes from a human donor in a cohort sampled during active COVID-19. The CDR3 sequence: CASKRTGSSPYGYTF. Written as DNA, the CDR3 is TGTGCCAGCAAACGGACAGGCTCGTCCCCCTATGGCTACACCTTC.